This TCR beta chain originates from a study of blood T cell repertoires in COVID-19. Germline loops: CDR1 SNHLY, CDR2 FYNNEI. This CDR3 is built from 15 residues. J gave up 6 bases and V 4 bases, and 5 bases lay outside the gene matches. Clones were sequenced by immunoSEQ multiplex PCR, and TCRdb holds only the in-frame ones, with some missing. The sample has about 160,000 clones, 92% seen once. The TCR was taken from a man aged 25-40 years with COVID-19, enrolled during active disease. This rearrangement joins TRBV2 to TRBJ2-2, with 10 bases aligning to TRBD1. Sequencing was performed on peripheral blood. CDR3 residues: CASSGGQGGPGELFF. The CDR3 DNA reads as TGTGCCAGCAGTGGTGGACAGGGGGGTCCCGGGGAGCTGTTTTTT. The whole variable domain, filled in from reference TRBV2 and TRBJ2-2, reads EPEVTQTPSHQVTQMGQEVILRCVPISNHLYFYWYRQILGQKVEFLVSFYNNEISEKSEIFDDQFSVERPDGSNFTLKIRSTKLEDSAMYFCASSGGQGGPGELFFGEGSRLTVL.